This TCR beta chain is drawn from a study of spatial heterogeneity in lung cancer. At the level of the study: A module score for T cells, taken from matched bulk RNA-seq, correlated strongly with TCR transcript counts in tumor regions. Mean representation of each unique TCR and UMI combination in the raw reads exceeded 9.5 occurrences.

Germline loops: CDR1 DFQATT, CDR2 SNEGSKA (reference sequence). This CDR3 region has 16 residues. The J segment lost 1 base and the V segment lost 8 bases, leaving 16 bases of the junction unmatched. Study-level findings and limits: Expanded intratumoral alpha and beta TCR counts tracked tumor mutation counts.

TCRdb called the 5' RACE reads again in MiXCR, with one record for every CDR3 protein. The profile shows some 10,000 distinct CDR3 sequences, 5.2% of them singletons. The sample holds many counts of this clonotype. Its specificity is unknown. This beta chain came through as a stray read in a library set up for alpha chains, and its size says little. Time point: sample taken at primary tumor resection. There were 65 or so donors, all of them untreated patients with early-stage non-small cell lung cancer. Unsorted whole RNA from tumor, nontumor lung or frozen PBMC underwent sequencing. The source is a male donor with early-stage non-small cell lung cancer. Sequencing used lung tumor tissue, obtained at surgery. The chain couples TRBV20-1 to TRBJ1-1; 7 nucleotides align to TRBD1. The CDR3 bases are TGCAGTTCAACCCCCCAGGGGGGGACACCGAACACTGAAGCTTTCTTT. Translation: CSSTPQGGTPNTEAFF.